This TCR beta chain was identified in a study of OX40 agonist ivuxolimab in advanced cancers. Background on the study: Partial responses, seen in three patients, involved one hepatocellular carcinoma and two cutaneous melanomas. Broader study findings: Clonal expansion by week 6 occurred in CD4+ and CD8+ blood T cells (at 0.1 to 3.0 mg/kg). The average count of expanded clones was higher among CD8+ T cells than among CD4+.

Comment on this clone: The antigen remains unidentified.

CDR1 LGHNA and CDR2 YNFKEQ come from the germline V gene. The length of the CDR3 is 12 residues. V lost 6 bases to trimming and J lost 6 bases, with 12 bases between them. Measured with immunoSEQ multiplex PCR; TCRdb has only the in-frame clones, and not every one. The table shows tens of thousands of clones, with 91% occurring only once. The J gene is TRBJ2-7, the V gene TRBV4-2; D is ambiguous. This specimen was CD4+ or CD8+ T cells sorted from blood, taken in a trial of the OX40 agonist ivuxolimab. This receptor was identified in an adult with an advanced solid tumor such as melanoma, head and neck, liver or kidney cancer. DNA of the CDR3: TGTGCCAGCAGTCGAAGCCGGCTCGAGCAGTACTTC. The encoded protein is CASSRSRLEQYF.